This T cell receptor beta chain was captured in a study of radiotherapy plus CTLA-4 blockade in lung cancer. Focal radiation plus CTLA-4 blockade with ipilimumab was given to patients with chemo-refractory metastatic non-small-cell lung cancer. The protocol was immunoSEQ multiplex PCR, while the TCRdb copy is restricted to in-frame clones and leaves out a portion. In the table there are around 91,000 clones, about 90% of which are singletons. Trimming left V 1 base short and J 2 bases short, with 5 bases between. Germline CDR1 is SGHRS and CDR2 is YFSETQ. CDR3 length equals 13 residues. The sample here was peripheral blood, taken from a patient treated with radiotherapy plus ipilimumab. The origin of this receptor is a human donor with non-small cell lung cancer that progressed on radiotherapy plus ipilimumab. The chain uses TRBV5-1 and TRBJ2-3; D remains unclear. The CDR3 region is CASSLLVTDTQYF. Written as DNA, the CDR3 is TGCGCCAGCAGCTTGCTAGTCACAGATACGCAGTATTTT.